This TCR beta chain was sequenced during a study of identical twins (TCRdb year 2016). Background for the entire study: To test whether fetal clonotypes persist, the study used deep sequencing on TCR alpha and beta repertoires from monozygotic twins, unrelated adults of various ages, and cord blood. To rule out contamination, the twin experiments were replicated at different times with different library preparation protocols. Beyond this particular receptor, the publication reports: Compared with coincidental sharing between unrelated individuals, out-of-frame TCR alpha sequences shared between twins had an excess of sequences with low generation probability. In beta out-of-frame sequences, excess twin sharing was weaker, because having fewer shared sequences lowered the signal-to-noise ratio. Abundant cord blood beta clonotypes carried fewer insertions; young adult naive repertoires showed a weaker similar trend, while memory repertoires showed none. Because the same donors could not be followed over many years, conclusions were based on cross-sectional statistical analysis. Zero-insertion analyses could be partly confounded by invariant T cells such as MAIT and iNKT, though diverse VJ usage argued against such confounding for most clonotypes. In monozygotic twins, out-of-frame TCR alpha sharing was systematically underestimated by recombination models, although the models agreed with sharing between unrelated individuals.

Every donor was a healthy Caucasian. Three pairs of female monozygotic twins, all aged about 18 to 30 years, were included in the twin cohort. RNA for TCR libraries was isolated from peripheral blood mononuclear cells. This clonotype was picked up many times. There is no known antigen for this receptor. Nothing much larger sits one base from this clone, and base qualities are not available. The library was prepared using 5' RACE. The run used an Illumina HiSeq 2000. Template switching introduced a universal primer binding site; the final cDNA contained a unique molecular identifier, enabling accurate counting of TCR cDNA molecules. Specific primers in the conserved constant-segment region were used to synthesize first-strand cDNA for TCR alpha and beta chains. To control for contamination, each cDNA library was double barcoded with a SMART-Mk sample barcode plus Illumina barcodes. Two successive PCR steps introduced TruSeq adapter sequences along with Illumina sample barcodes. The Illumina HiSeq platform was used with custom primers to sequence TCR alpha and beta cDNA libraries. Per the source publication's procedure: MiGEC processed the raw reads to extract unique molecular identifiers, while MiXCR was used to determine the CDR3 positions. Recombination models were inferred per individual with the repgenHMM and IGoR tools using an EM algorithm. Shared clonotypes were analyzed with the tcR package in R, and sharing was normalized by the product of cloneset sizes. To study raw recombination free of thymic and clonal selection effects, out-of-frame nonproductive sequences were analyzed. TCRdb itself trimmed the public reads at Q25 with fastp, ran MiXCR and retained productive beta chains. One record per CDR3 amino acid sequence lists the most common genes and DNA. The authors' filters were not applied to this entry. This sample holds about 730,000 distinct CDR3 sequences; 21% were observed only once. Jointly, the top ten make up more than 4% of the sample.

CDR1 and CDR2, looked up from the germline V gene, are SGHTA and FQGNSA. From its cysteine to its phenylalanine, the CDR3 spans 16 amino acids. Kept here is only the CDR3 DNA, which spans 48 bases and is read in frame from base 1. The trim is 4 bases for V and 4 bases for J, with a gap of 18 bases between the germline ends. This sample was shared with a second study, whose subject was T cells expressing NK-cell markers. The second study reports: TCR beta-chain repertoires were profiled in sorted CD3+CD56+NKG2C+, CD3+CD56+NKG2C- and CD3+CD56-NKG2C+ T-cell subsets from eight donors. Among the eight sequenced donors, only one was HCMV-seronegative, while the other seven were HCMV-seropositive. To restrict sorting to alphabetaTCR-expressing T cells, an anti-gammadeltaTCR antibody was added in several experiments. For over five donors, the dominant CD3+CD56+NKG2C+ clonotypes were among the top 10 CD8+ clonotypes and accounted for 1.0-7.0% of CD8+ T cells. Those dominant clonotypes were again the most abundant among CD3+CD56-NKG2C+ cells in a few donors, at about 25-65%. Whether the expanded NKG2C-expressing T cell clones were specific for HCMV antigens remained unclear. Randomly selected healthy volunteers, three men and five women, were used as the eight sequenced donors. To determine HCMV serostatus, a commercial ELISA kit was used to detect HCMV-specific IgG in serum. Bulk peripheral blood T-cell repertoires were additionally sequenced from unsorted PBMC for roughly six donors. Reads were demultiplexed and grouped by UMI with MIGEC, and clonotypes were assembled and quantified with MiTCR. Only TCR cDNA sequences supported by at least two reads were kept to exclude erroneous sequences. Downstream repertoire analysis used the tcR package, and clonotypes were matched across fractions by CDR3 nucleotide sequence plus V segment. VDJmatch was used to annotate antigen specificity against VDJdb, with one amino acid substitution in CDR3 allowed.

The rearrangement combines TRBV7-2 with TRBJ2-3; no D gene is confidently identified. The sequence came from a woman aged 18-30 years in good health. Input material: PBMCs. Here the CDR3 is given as CASSSNPALRADTQYF. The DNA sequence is TGTGCCAGCAGCTCCAATCCCGCCTTAAGGGCAGATACGCAGTATTTT.